What follows are 18 T cell receptor beta chains derived from one specimen sequenced in a study of blood T cells in healthy people across ages. A J-beta primer mix and a sample-barcoded 5' primer were used in a second PCR of roughly 7 to 12 cycles. One entry per CDR3 protein results from TCRdb running MiXCR on the 5' RACE reads. The sample lists some 760,000 distinct CDR3 sequences, around a quarter occurring once. The same sample was also studied in work on T cells of mothers and their children.

The material sequenced was blood. The source of these receptors is a boy aged 5 to 17 in good health.

The chain combines TRBV7-9 with TRBJ2-2, with TRBD1 matching 8 bases. The CDR3 is 17 amino acids. Germline loops: CDR1 SEHNR, CDR2 FQNEAQ (reference sequence). V shed 1 base, J shed 4 bases, and the junction held 8 bases outside the gene matches. In DNA form, the CDR3 reads TGTGCCAGCAGCTTAGTTGTGACAGGGGTACTCACCGGGGAGCTGTTTTTT. Residues: CASSLVVTGVLTGELFF.

The rearrangement uses TRBV6-6 and TRBJ1-6; 8 bases are shared with TRBD1. The V gene's germline CDR1 is MNHNY and CDR2 SVGAGI (reference sequence). The CDR3 sequence is 14 residues long. With V trimmed by 0 bases and J by 14 bases, 6 bases remained unmatched. The CDR3 spells CASSYSGQGTSLHF. In DNA, the CDR3 is TGTGCCAGCAGTTACTCCGGACAGGGTACATCCCTCCACTTT.

The genes are TRBV9 and TRBJ2-1, with a possible D match to TRBD2 (6 bases). CDR1 SGDLS and CDR2 YYNGEE come from the germline V gene. This CDR3 region has 15 residues. The V end lost 1 base, the J end lost 0 bases, and 8 bases lay between the germline ends. In nucleotides, the CDR3 is TGTGCCAGCAGCGTAACAGCGGGCTCCTACAATGAGCAGTTCTTC. This encodes CASSVTAGSYNEQFF.

This clonotype was seen more than once but under ten times. The chain combines TRBV7-2 with TRBJ2-7; the D gene is possibly TRBD2 (8 bases). CDR3 length: 16 residues. CDR1 is SGHTA and CDR2 is FQGNSA in the germline V gene. Trimming cost V 5 bases and J 6 bases, with 23 bases left between them. The DNA of the CDR3 is TGTGCCAGCAGCGAGGGCCCGGGAGGGGGCTTCTTCGAGCAGTACTTC. Its translation: CASSEGPGGGFFEQYF.

The chain has TRBV12-3 or TRBV12-4 and TRBJ2-5; D not resolved. The V end was cut by 1 base, the J end by 6 bases, with 12 bases between. The CDR3 spans 14 residues. The CDR3 sequence is CASSLVGFLQTQYF. The DNA for the CDR3 is TGTGCCAGCAGTTTAGTGGGATTCCTCCAGACCCAGTACTTC.

This chain joins TRBV30 and TRBJ2-7; no reliable D call. CDR3 size: 12 residues. Germline CDR1 reads GTSNPN; CDR2 reads SVGIG (reference sequence). V was trimmed by 3 bases and J by 3 bases, leaving 9 bases between them. The CDR3 loop reads CAWRGLNYEQYF. The CDR3 region has the DNA TGTGCCTGGAGAGGGCTTAACTACGAGCAGTACTTC. The variable domain in full, with the rest retrieved from reference TRBV30 and TRBJ2-7, is SQTIHQWPATLVQPVGSPLSLECTVEGTSNPNLYWYRQAAGRGLQLLFYSVGIGQISSEVPQNLSASRPQDRQFILSSKKLLLSDSGFYLCAWRGLNYEQYFGPGTRLTVT.

This clonotype was picked up many times. The V gene is TRBV7-8, the J gene TRBJ2-5; 7 nucleotides line up with TRBD1. J gave up 2 bases and V 5 bases, and 5 bases lay outside the gene matches. The CDR3 length is 14 residues. The germline gives CDR1 SGHVS, CDR2 FQNEAQ. The CDR3 DNA follows: TGTGCCAGCAGCCCTTGGACAGGTCAAGAGACCCAGTACTTC. It translates to CASSPWTGQETQYF.

The V and J genes are TRBV21-1 and TRBJ1-4. TRBV21-1 constitutes a pseudogene. CDR3 length: 18 amino acids. In DNA form, the CDR3 reads TGTGCCAGCAGCAAAGCCCCGCTGGGGGTTCCGACTAATGAAAAACTGTTCTTT. Translated: CASSKAPLGVPTNEKLFF.

This clonotype has only a few counts. The chain uses TRBV6-5 and TRBJ2-2; D is tentatively TRBD1 or TRBD2 (6 bases each). This CDR3 region has 15 residues. Germline CDR1 reads MNHEY; CDR2 reads SVGAGI. Trimming shortened V by 6 bases and J by 13 bases, and 24 bases separated the two germline ends. The CDR3 DNA follows: TGTGCCAGCAGGGGACTGACAGGAGCTCCCCACGCGCTGTTTTTT. Translated, it gives CASRGLTGAPHALFF.

The rearrangement joins TRBV11-2 to TRBJ1-2; TRBD1 is a possible D gene (6 bases). The CDR3 covers 17 residues. V lost 0 bases, J lost 4 bases, and 18 bases lay in between. Germline values: CDR1 SGHAT, CDR2 FQNNGV. CDR3 nucleotides: TGTGCCAGCAGCTTAGAGGCAGGGGCAAAGGTGGGCTATGGCTACACCTTC. Amino acids: CASSLEAGAKVGYGYTF.

This sequence joins TRBV30 and TRBJ1-1; unclear D gene. This CDR3 has 12 amino acids. Germline assignment: CDR1 GTSNPN and CDR2 SVGIG (reference sequence). V was cut by 3 bases and J by 1 base, with 6 bases left in between. CDR3 sequence: CAWSPRNTEAFF. CDR3 nucleotide sequence: TGTGCCTGGAGCCCTCGGAACACTGAAGCTTTCTTT. The full variable domain, completed using reference TRBV30 and TRBJ1-1, is SQTIHQWPATLVQPVGSPLSLECTVEGTSNPNLYWYRQAAGRGLQLLFYSVGIGQISSEVPQNLSASRPQDRQFILSSKKLLLSDSGFYLCAWSPRNTEAFFGQGTRLTVV.

The chain joins TRBV3-1 to TRBJ2-5; D may correspond to TRBD1 or TRBD2 (5 bases each). V gave up 6 bases and J gave up 4 bases, with 12 bases separating them. The CDR3 length is 13 residues. The germline gives CDR1 LGHDT, CDR2 YNNKEL (reference sequence). The CDR3 region is CASRLGPGETQYF. The CDR3 bases are TGTGCCAGCAGACTGGGACCGGGAGAGACCCAGTACTTC.

J is TRBJ2-7 and V is TRBV7-6; 10 bases match TRBD1. Germline CDR1 is SGHVS and CDR2 is FNYEAQ. The CDR3 is 15 residues long. J gave up 9 bases and V 4 bases, and 12 bases lay outside the gene matches. CDR3 residues: CASSSGTGEAPRQYF. The DNA for the CDR3 is TGTGCCAGCAGCTCGGGGACAGGGGAGGCCCCTAGGCAGTACTTC.

This clonotype showed up many times. The V gene is TRBV12-3 or TRBV12-4, the J gene TRBJ1-6; the D is unclear. V gave up 1 base and J gave up 10 bases, with 11 bases separating them. This CDR3 is built from 14 residues. In DNA, the CDR3 is TGTGCCAGCAGTTTAGAGAGGGTTTACTCACCCCTCCACTTT. This encodes CASSLERVYSPLHF.

This chain uses TRBV10-3 with TRBJ2-3; 9 positions agree with TRBD2. Germline lookup yields CDR1 ENHRY and CDR2 SYGVKD. The CDR3 contains 15 residues. The V gene end was trimmed by 10 bases and the J gene end by 4 bases; junction bases not matched to a gene: 12. The CDR3: CATVSSGGTADTQYF. In DNA, the CDR3 is TGTGCCACCGTATCCAGCGGGGGGACGGCAGATACGCAGTATTTT.

This clonotype has only a few counts. This chain connects TRBV20-1 to TRBJ2-5; unclear D gene. The CDR3 length is 14 residues. V was pared by 0 bases and J by 1 base, with 9 bases between. Germline lookup yields CDR1 DFQATT and CDR2 SNEGSKA (reference sequence). CDR3 loop: CSARDLSLQETQYF. CDR3 sequence (DNA): TGCAGTGCTAGAGATTTGAGCCTCCAAGAGACCCAGTACTTC.

V usage is TRBV20-1 and J usage is TRBJ2-5; D remains ambiguous. Trimming cost V 3 bases and J 2 bases, with 10 bases left between them. The CDR3 spans 13 residues. Germline CDR1 is DFQATT and CDR2 is SNEGSKA (reference sequence). CDR3 nucleotide sequence: TGCAGTGCTAGCGAGCTCTTACAAGAGACCCAGTACTTC. Its protein is CSASELLQETQYF.

The chain employs TRBV3-1 and TRBJ2-5; D is possibly TRBD1 or TRBD2 (5 bases each). Trimming took 0 bases from V and 6 from J, leaving 20 bases between them. This CDR3 has 17 amino acids. The germline CDR1 and CDR2 sequences are LGHDT and YNNKEL (reference sequence). The CDR3 sequence: CASSQDWVGKGTQTQYF. CDR3 nucleotides: TGTGCCAGCAGCCAAGATTGGGTTGGGAAGGGGACGCAGACCCAGTACTTC.